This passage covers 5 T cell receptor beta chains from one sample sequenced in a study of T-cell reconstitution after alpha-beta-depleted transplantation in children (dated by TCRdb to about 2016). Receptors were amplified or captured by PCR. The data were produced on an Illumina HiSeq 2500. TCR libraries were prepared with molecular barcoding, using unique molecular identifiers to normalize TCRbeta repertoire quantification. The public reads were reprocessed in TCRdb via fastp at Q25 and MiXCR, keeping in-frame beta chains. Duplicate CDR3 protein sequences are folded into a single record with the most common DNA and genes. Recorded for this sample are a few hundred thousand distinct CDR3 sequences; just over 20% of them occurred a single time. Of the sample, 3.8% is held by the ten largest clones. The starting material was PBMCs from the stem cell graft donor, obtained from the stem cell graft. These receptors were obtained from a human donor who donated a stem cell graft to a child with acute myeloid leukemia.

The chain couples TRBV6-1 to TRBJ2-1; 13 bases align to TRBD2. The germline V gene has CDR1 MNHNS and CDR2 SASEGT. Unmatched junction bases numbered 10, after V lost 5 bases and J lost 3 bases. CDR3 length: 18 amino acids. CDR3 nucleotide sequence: TGTGCCAGCAGTACGGGACTAGCGGGACAGAACCACTACAATGAGCAGTTCTTC. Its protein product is CASSTGLAGQNHYNEQFF.

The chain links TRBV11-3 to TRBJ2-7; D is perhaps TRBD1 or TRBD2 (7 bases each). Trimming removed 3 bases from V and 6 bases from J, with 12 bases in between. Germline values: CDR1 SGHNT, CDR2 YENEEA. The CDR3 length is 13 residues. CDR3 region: CASSFGRGGEQYF. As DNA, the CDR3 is TGTGCCAGCAGCTTCGGCAGGGGGGGCGAGCAGTACTTC.

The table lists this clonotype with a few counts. Here the CDR3 DNA reads TGTGCCAACCGGCGGGGGCCGTCCTACAATGAGCAGTTCTTC. It translates to CANRRGPSYNEQFF. The rearrangement joins TRBV2 to TRBJ2-1, with D perhaps TRBD2 (7 bases). The CDR3 runs to 14 residues. V dropped 10 bases and J dropped 1 base, with 14 bases sitting between them. Germline loops: CDR1 SNHLY, CDR2 FYNNEI.

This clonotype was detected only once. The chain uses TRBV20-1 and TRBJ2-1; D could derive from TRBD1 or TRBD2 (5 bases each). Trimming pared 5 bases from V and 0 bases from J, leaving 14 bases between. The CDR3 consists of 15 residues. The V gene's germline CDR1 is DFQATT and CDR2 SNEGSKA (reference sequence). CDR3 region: CSAQQGTDSYNEQFF. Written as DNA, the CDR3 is TGCAGTGCTCAGCAAGGGACCGACTCCTACAATGAGCAGTTCTTC.

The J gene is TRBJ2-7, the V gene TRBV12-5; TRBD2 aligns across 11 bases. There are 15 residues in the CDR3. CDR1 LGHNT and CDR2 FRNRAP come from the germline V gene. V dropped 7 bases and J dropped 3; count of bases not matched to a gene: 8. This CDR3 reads CASALFSGRVYEQYF. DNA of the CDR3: TGTGCTAGTGCCCTCTTTAGCGGGAGGGTCTACGAGCAGTACTTC.